This T cell receptor beta chain stems from a study of identical twins. Study observations and caveats: Compared with unrelated sharing, twin-shared out-of-frame alpha sequences had more low-probability sequences. In cord blood, abundant beta clonotypes had fewer insertions; memory showed no trend.

The CDR3 is made up of 15 amino acids. The germline V gene encodes CDR1 MGHRA and CDR2 YSYEKL. Trimming removed 0 bases at V and 6 bases at J, with 15 bases between. Notes on this clonotype: The antigen remains unidentified.

TCRdb reanalysed the 5' RACE reads using MiXCR and keeps one entry per CDR3 protein. The table records roughly 220,000 distinct CDR3 sequences, 6.5% of them present only once. This same sample was also part of a study on T cells expressing NK-cell markers.

The TCR comes from a woman between 18 and 29 years old in good health. The chain uses TRBV4-1 and TRBJ2-7; maybe TRBD1 (5 bases). The sample comprised CD8+ T cells sorted from blood. DNA for the CDR3: TGCGCCAGCAGCCAAGATTCGGGCAGGGTGGGCGAGCAGTACTTC. Residues: CASSQDSGRVGEQYF.